The 10 T cell receptor beta chains below were found in one sample sequenced in a study of cytomegalovirus exposure and HLA in healthy donors. PCR primers comprised 60 Vbeta and 13 Jbeta primers. TCRdb keeps only in-frame clones here, not all; method: immunoSEQ multiplex PCR. This table has approximately 170,000 clones, roughly 81% appearing once. The source material was PBMCs. The origin of the receptors is a man younger than 40 in good health and CMV-seropositive.

The chain joins TRBV7-9 to TRBJ2-5, with 10 bases matching TRBD1. Trimming cost V 3 bases and J 5 bases; bases outside gene matches: 6. CDR3 size: 15 residues. Germline V gives CDR1 SEHNR, CDR2 FQNEAQ (reference sequence). CDR3 DNA: TGTGCCAGCAGCTTGGGACAGGGGATCGGGGAGACCCAGTACTTC. Amino acid sequence: CASSLGQGIGETQYF.

The chain links TRBV7-8 to TRBJ2-3; 10 nucleotides line up with TRBD2. The trim removed 11 bases at V and 3 bases at J, leaving 11 bases unmatched. The CDR3 totals 15 residues. The germline gives CDR1 SGHVS, CDR2 FQNEAQ. The CDR3 DNA is TGTGCCCTAGGGGAGGCTAGCGGGAGAACAGATACGCAGTATTTT. Amino acids: CALGEASGRTDTQYF.

This clone was recorded once. V usage is TRBV19 and J usage is TRBJ1-3; D ambiguous. CDR3 length: 13 residues. Trimming cost V 9 bases and J 4 bases, with 13 bases left between them. Germline lookup yields CDR1 LNHDA and CDR2 SQIVND (reference sequence). The chain's CDR3 is CASLTGKGNTIYF. The CDR3 region has the DNA TGTGCCAGCCTGACCGGGAAAGGAAACACCATATATTTT.

The chain links TRBV11-3 to TRBJ2-5; TRBD2 is a possible D gene (6 bases). Germline CDR1 reads SGHNT; CDR2 reads YENEEA. The CDR3 is made up of 15 amino acids. The germline V and J ends were trimmed by 5 bases and 5 bases, with 18 bases remaining between them. CDR3 loop: CASSPRVSGAETQYF. CDR3 DNA: TGTGCCAGCAGCCCAAGGGTCTCGGGAGCCGAGACCCAGTACTTC.

A few counts support this clone. The V and J genes are TRBV7-2 and TRBJ1-1; D remains ambiguous. CDR1 is SGHTA and CDR2 is FQGNSA in the germline V gene. Trimming stripped 1 base from V and 10 bases from J, with 10 bases between. The CDR3 covers 12 residues. The CDR3: CASSLGTSRAFF. In nucleotides, the CDR3 is TGTGCCAGCAGCTTAGGAACGAGTAGAGCTTTCTTT.

The V and J genes are TRBV11-2 and TRBJ2-1; TRBD2 agrees at 12 bases. Germline values: CDR1 SGHAT, CDR2 FQNNGV. The CDR3 covers 17 residues. V lost 5 bases to trimming and J lost 7 bases; unmatched junction nucleotides: 12. The CDR3 nucleotides read TGTGCCAGCAGCCCAACAGGCCTAGCGGGAGGGAAAAATGAGCAGTTCTTC. Protein sequence: CASSPTGLAGGKNEQFF.

The chain carries TRBV11-3 and TRBJ2-7; tentatively, D is TRBD1 (6 bases). CDR1 and CDR2 (germline): SGHNT, YENEEA. This CDR3 spans 14 amino acids. V shed 5 bases and J shed 3 bases, with 14 bases lying between them. The CDR3 nucleotides read TGTGCCAGCAGCCCTTACCGGGACAACTACGAGCAGTACTTC. Translation: CASSPYRDNYEQYF.

V is TRBV5-1 and J is TRBJ2-1; 14 nucleotides align to TRBD2. CDR1 is SGHRS and CDR2 is YFSETQ in the germline V gene. This CDR3 contains 15 residues. V was pared by 5 bases and J by 6 bases, with 4 bases of the junction left unmatched. The DNA for the CDR3 is TGCGCCAGCAGTCCCGGGACTAGCGGGAGCAATGAGCAGTTCTTC. As protein: CASSPGTSGSNEQFF.

The chain has TRBV13 and TRBJ2-2, with TRBD2 identical over 9 bases. The V gene end was trimmed by 4 bases and the J gene end by 5 bases; junction bases not matched to a gene: 5. This CDR3 has 15 amino acids. CDR1 PRHDT and CDR2 FYEKMQ come from the germline V gene (reference sequence). CDR3 residues: CASSSGLARTGELFF. CDR3 DNA sequence: TGTGCCAGCAGCTCGGGACTAGCAAGGACCGGGGAGCTGTTTTTT.

The V call is TRBV6-5, the J call TRBJ1-1, with a possible D match to TRBD1 (5 bases). There are 12 residues in the CDR3. CDR1 is MNHEY and CDR2 is SVGAGI in the germline V gene. The V gene lost 5 bases and the J gene lost 4 bases, with 8 bases spanning the gap. This CDR3 reads CASSLQGTEAFF. CDR3 nucleotide sequence: TGTGCCAGCAGTCTTCAGGGCACTGAAGCTTTCTTT.